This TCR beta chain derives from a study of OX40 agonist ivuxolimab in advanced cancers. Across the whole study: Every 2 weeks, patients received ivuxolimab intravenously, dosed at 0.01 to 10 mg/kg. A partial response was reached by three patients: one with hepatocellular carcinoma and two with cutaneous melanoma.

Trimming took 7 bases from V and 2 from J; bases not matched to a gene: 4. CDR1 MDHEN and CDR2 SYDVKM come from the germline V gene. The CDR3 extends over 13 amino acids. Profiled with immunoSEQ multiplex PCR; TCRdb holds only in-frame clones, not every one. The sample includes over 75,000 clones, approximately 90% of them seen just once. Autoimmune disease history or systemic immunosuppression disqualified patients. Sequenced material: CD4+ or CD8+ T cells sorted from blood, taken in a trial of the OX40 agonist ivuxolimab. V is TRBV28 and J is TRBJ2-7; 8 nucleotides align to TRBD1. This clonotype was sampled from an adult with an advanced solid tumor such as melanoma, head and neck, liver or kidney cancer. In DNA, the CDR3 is TGTGCCAGCATTCAACAGGGGGCCTACGAGCAGTACTTC. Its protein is CASIQQGAYEQYF.